A selection of T cell receptor beta chains follows, all from one sample in a study of glioma-infiltrating T cells. MiXCR was run by TCRdb on the multiplex PCR reads, yielding one entry per CDR3 protein. Seen here are around 100,000 distinct CDR3 sequences, about 30% observed once, and the top ten hold around 40%. The sequenced material came from glioma tissue, nonneoplastic brain tissue, or PBMCs (not recorded which). The receptors come from a human donor with low-grade glioma or glioblastoma, undergoing nonglioma brain surgery, or in good health (not recorded which). Both conserved end residues are part of each CDR3. The order of the fields is clone size, D gene, J gene, V gene, CDR3 DNA, CDR3 protein. D genes are given only for firm matches. Clone size appears in some rows only: once, few, many, or a class for an expanded clone.

>few|.|TRBJ2-7|TRBV18
TGTGCCAGCTCAGAAGACAACTACGAGCAGTACTTC
CASSEDNYEQYF
>many|.|TRBJ1-3|TRBV6-2/TRBV6-3
TGTGCCAGCAGTTATGTCGGGATCTCTGGAAACACCATATATTTT
CASSYVGISGNTIYF
>.|.|TRBJ1-1|TRBV29-1
TGCAGCGTTGTCAGGAATGAGAAAACTGAAGCTTTCTTT
CSVVRNEKTEAFF
>many|.|TRBJ1-5|TRBV6-1
TGTGCCAGCAGTGTATGGCAGGCCAATCAGCCCCAGCATTTT
CASSVWQANQPQHF
>many|TRBD2|TRBJ2-1|TRBV20-1
TGCAGTGCTAGTAGGACTAGCGGGGCCCTCTCCTACAATGAGCAGTTCTTC
CSASRTSGALSYNEQFF
>few|.|TRBJ1-1|TRBV5-1
TGCGCCAGCAGGCAAAATCCGGGACAAGGGCTCACTGAAGCTTTCTTT
CASRQNPGQGLTEAFF
>many|TRBD1|TRBJ2-7|TRBV6-6
TGTGCCAGCAGTTACAGGTCGGGACAGGGTGAAGAGCAGTACTTC
CASSYRSGQGEEQYF
>.|.|TRBJ2-7|TRBV5-1
TGCGCCAGCAGCCCAAGGACATCCGGAGACGAGCAGTACTTC
CASSPRTSGDEQYF
>few|.|TRBJ1-1|TRBV10-3
TGTGCCATCAGTGCCGGGTCTCACACTGAAGCTTTCTTT
CAISAGSHTEAFF
>.|.|TRBJ1-1|TRBV7-2
TGTGCCAGCGGCTTAGCCTCCTTGGCCACTGAAGCTTTCTTT
CASGLASLATEAFF
>many|.|TRBJ2-6|TRBV28
TGTGCCAGCAGCCTCGACGGCCCCTCTGGGGCCAACGTCCTGACTTTC
CASSLDGPSGANVLTF
>few|TRBD1|TRBJ2-3|TRBV11-2
TGTGCCAGCAGCATCCCGACAGGGTGGGCAGATACGCAGTATTTT
CASSIPTGWADTQYF
>once|.|TRBJ2-6|TRBV28
TGTGCCAGCCGGAGTGGGGCCAAAGTCCTGACTTTC
CASRSGAKVLTF
>.|.|TRBJ1-1|TRBV19
TGTGCCAGTAGTATACACGGGCATATCACTGAAGCTTTCTTT
CASSIHGHITEAFF
>many|.|TRBJ2-7|TRBV3-1
TGTGCCAGCAGCCGTACGCCATCCTACGAGCAGTACTTC
CASSRTPSYEQYF
>.|.|TRBJ2-5|TRBV7-6
TGTACCAGCAGCTTAGGGGCCCTGGGGATCCAAGAGACCCAGTACTTC
CTSSLGALGIQETQYF
>few|.|TRBJ1-3|TRBV19
TGTGCCAGTAGTAACAGGCTTTGGGGAGACACCATATATTTT
CASSNRLWGDTIYF
>many|TRBD2|TRBJ2-3|TRBV7-8
TGTGCCAGCAGCTTAGTACTAGCGGGGGGCACAGATACGCAGTATTTT
CASSLVLAGGTDTQYF
>once|TRBD1|TRBJ1-1|TRBV5-1
TGCGCCAGCAGCTTAACAGGGGGTGAAAGGGCTGAAGCTTTCTTT
CASSLTGGERAEAFF
>many|.|TRBJ2-7|TRBV27
TGTGCCAGCAGTGTCATGATCGGTGGCGAGCAGTACTTC
CASSVMIGGEQYF
>few|TRBD2|TRBJ2-3|TRBV12-3/TRBV12-4
TGTGCCAGCAGTTTCCCCACCGGGGGGGCCGGAGATACGCAGTATTTT
CASSFPTGGAGDTQYF
>many|TRBD1|TRBJ2-3|TRBV20-1
TGCAGTGCTAGAAGTCCATTCAGGACAGGGGAGGCTACAGATACGCAGTATTTT
CSARSPFRTGEATDTQYF
>many|TRBD2|TRBJ2-5|TRBV7-2
TGTGCCAGCAGCTTAGCAGGGACTAAGGAGACCCAGTACTTC
CASSLAGTKETQYF
>many|TRBD2|TRBJ2-1|TRBV7-2
TGTGCCAGCAGTCGACTAGCGGGGGGGCCCTATGAGCAGTTCTTC
CASSRLAGGPYEQFF
>.|.|TRBJ2-7|TRBV20-1
TGCAGTGCTAGTCGGCTAGAGACCACCTACGAGCAGTACTTC
CSASRLETTYEQYF
>few|.|TRBJ1-2|TRBV19
TGTGCCAGTAGGGACGGCAACTATGGCTACACCTTC
CASRDGNYGYTF
>.|.|TRBJ1-2|TRBV9
TGTGCCAGCAGCGTAGGAGGGCCAGCGAACGGCTACACCTTC
CASSVGGPANGYTF